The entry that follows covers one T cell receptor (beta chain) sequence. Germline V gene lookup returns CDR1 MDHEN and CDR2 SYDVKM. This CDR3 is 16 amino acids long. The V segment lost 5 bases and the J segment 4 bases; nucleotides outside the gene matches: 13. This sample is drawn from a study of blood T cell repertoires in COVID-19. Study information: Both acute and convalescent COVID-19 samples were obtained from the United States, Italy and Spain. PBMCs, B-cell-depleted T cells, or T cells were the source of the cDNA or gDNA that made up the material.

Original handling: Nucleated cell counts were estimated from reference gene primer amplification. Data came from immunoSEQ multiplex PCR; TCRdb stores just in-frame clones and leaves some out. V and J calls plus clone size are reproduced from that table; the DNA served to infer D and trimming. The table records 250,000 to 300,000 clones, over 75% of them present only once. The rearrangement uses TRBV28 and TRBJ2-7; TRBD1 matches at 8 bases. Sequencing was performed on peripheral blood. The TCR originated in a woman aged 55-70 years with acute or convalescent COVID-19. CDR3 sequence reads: CASSPTSQGARYEQYF. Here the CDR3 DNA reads TGTGCCAGCAGTCCAACCTCGCAGGGGGCGAGGTACGAGCAGTACTTC.